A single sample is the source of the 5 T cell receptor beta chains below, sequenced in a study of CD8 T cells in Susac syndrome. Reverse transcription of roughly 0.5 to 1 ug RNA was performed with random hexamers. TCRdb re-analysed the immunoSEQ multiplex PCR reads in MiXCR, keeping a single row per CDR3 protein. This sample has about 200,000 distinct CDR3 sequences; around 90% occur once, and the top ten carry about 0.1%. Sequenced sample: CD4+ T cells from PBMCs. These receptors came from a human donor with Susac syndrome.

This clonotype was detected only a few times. The CDR3 region is CASSPGGSGGEKLFF. The CDR3 nucleotides are TGCGCCAGCAGCCCAGGGGGCAGCGGCGGGGAAAAACTGTTTTTT. V is TRBV5-1 and J is TRBJ1-4, with TRBD1 identical over 8 bases. CDR3 length equals 15 residues. The germline V gene encodes CDR1 SGHRS and CDR2 YFSETQ. V shed 4 bases and J 8 bases; nucleotides not matched to a gene: 10.

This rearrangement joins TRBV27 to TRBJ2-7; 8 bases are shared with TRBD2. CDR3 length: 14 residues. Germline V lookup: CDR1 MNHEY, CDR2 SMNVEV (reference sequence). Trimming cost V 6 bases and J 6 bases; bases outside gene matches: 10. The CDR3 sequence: CASRNPGLGSEQYF. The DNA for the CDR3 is TGTGCCAGCAGGAACCCGGGACTAGGATCCGAGCAGTACTTC.

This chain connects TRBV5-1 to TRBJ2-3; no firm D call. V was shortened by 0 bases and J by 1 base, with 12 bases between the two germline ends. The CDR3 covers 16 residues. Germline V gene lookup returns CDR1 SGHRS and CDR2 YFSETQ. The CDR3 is CASSLGAGWGTDTQYF. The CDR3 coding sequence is TGCGCCAGCAGCTTGGGCGCCGGGTGGGGCACAGATACGCAGTATTTT.

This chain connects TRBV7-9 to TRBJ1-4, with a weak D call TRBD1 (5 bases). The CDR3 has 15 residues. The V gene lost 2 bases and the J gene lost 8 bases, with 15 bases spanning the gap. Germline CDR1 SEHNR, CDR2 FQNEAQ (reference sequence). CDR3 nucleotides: TGTGCCAGCAGCTTATCTTGGCAGGGCGTGGAAAAACTGTTTTTT. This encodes CASSLSWQGVEKLFF.

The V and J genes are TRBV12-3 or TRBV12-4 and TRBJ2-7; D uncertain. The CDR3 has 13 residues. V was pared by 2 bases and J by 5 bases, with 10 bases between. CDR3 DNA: TGTGCCAGCAGTTTAAAGACTGAGCACGAGCAGTACTTC. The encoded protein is CASSLKTEHEQYF.